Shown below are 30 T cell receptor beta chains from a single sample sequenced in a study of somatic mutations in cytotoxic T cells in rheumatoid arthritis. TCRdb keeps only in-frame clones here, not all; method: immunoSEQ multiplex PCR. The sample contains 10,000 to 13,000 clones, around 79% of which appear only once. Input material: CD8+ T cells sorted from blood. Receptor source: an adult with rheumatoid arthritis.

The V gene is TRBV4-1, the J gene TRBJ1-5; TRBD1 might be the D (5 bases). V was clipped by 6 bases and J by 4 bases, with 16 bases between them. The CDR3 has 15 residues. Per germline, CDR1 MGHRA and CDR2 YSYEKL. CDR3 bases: TGCGCCAGCAGAGGGACCGACGTTTTGAATCAGCCCCAGCATTTT. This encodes CASRGTDVLNQPQHF.

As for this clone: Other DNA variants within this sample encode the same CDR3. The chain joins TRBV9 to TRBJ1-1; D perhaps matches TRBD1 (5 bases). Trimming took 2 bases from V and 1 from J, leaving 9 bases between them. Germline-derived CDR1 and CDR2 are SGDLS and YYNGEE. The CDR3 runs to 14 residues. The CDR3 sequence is CASSVSDRNTEAFF. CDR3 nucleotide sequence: TGTGCCAGCAGCGTTTCCGACAGGAACACTGAAGCTTTCTTT.

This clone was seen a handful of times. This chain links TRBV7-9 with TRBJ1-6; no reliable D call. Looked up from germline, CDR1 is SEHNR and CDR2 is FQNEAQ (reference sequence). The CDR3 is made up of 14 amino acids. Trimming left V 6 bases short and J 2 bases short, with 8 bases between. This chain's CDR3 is CASRYTAYNSPLHF. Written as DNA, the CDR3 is TGTGCCAGCAGGTACACAGCCTATAATTCACCCCTCCACTTT. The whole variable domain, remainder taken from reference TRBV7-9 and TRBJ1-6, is DTGVSQNPRHKITKRGQNVTFRCDPISEHNRLYWYRQTLGQGPEFLTYFQNEAQLEKSRLLSDRFSAERPKGSFSTLEIQRTEQGDSAMYLCASRYTAYNSPLHFGNGTRLTVT.

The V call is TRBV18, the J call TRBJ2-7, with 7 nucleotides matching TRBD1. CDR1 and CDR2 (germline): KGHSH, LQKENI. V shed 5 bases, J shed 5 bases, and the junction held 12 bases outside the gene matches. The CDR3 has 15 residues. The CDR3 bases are TGTGCCAGCTCATCTACCGGGACAGAGACCCACGAGCAGTACTTC. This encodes CASSSTGTETHEQYF.

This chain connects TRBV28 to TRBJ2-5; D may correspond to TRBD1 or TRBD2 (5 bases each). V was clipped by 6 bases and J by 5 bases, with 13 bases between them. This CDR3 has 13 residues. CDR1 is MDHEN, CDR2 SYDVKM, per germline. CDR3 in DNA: TGTGCCAGCAGCCAAACGGGGCCGGAGACCCAGTACTTC. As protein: CASSQTGPETQYF.

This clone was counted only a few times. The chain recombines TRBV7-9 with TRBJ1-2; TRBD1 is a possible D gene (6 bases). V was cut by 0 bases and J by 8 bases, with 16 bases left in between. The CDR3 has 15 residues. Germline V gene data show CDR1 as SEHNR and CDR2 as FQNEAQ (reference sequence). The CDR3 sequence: CASSLAFKDSLGYTF. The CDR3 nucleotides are TGTGCCAGCAGCTTAGCTTTTAAGGACAGCCTCGGCTACACCTTC.

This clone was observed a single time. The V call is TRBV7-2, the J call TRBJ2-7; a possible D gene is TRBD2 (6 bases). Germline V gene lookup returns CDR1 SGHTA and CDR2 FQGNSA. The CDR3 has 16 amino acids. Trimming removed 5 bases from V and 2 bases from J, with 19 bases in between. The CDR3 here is CASSPPGLRRAYEQYF. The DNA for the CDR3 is TGTGCCAGCAGCCCCCCCGGGTTGCGGAGGGCCTACGAGCAGTACTTC.

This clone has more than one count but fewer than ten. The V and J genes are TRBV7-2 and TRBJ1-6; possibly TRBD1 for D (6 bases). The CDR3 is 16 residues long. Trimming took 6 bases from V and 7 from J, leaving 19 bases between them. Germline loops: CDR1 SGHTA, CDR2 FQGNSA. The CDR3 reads CASRTFVGDKNSPLHF. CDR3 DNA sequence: TGTGCCAGCAGAACCTTCGTAGGGGACAAAAATTCACCCCTCCACTTT.

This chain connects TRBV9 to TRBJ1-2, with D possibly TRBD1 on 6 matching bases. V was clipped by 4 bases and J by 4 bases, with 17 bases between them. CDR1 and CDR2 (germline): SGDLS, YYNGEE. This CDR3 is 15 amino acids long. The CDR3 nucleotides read TGTGCCAGCAGCCCGGGGGCCGTGACTAGCTATGGCTACACCTTC. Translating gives CASSPGAVTSYGYTF.

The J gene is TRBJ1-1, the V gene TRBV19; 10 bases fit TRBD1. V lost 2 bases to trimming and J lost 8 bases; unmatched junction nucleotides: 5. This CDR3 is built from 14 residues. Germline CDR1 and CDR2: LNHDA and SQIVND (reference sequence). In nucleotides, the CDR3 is TGTGCCAGTAGTATATGGGACAGGGGTACCGAAGCTTTCTTT. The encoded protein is CASSIWDRGTEAFF.

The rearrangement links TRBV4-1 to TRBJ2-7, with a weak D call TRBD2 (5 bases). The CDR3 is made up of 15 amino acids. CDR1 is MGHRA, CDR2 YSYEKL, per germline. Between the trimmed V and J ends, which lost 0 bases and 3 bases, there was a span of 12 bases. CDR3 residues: CASSQEQRTLYEQYF. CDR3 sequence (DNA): TGCGCCAGCAGCCAAGAACAGAGGACTCTCTACGAGCAGTACTTC.

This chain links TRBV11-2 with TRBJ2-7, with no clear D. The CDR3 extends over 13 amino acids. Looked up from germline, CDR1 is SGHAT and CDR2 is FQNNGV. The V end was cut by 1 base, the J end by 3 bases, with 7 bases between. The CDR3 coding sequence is TGTGCCAGCAGCTTAGTTCTGGGCTACGAGCAGTACTTC. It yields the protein CASSLVLGYEQYF.

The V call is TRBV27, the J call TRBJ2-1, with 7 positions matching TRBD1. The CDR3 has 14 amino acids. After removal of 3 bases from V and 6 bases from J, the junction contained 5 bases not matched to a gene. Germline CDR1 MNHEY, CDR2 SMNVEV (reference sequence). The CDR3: CASSFGTAANEQFF. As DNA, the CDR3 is TGTGCCAGCAGTTTCGGGACAGCAGCCAATGAGCAGTTCTTC.

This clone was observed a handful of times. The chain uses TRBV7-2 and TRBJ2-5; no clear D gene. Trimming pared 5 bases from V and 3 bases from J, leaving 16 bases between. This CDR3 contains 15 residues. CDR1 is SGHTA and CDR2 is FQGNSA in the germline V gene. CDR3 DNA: TGTGCCAGCAGCCCCGTAAGGAGTTGGGAAGAGACCCAGTACTTC. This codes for CASSPVRSWEETQYF.

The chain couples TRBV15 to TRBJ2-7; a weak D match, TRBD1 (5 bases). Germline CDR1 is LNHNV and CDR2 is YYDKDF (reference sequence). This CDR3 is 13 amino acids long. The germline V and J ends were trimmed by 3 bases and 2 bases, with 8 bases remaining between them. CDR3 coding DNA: TGTGCCACCAGCAGGACAGTAACCTACGAGCAGTACTTC. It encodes CATSRTVTYEQYF.

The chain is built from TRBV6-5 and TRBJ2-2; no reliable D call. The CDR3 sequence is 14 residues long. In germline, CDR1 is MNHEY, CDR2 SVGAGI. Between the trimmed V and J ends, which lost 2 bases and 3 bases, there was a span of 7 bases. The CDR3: CASSYIAYTGELFF. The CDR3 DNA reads TGTGCCAGCAGTTACATTGCTTACACCGGGGAGCTGTTTTTT.

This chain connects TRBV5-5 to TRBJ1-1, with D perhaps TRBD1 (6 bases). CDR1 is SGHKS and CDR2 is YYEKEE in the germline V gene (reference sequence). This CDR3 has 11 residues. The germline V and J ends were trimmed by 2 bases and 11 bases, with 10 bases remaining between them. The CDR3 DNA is TGTGCCAGCAGCTTCAGGGGAATGGCTTTCTTT. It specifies CASSFRGMAFF.

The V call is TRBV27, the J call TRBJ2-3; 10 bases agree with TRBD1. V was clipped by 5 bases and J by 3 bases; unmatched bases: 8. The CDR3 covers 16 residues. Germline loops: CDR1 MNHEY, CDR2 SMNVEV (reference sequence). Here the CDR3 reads CASSLYPGQGTDTQYF. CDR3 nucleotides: TGTGCCAGCAGTCTCTATCCGGGACAGGGGACAGATACGCAGTATTTT.

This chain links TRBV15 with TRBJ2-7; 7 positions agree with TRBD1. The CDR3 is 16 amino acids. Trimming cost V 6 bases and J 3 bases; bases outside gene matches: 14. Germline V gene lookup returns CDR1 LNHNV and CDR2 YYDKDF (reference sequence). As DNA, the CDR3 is TGTGCCACCAGAAATAGTCGCCGGGACAGACACTACGAGCAGTACTTC. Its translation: CATRNSRRDRHYEQYF.

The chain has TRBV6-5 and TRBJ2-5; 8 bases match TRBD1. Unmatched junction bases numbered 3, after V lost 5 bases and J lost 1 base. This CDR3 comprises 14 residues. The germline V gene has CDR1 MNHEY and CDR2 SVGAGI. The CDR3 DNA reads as TGTGCCAGCAGTCGACAGGGGCCCCAAGAGACCCAGTACTTC. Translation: CASSRQGPQETQYF.

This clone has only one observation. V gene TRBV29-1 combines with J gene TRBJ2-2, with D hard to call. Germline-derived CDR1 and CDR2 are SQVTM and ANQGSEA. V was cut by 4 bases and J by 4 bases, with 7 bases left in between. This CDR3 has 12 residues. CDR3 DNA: TGCAGCGTTGGGGTTGGCACCGGGGAGCTGTTTTTT. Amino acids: CSVGVGTGELFF.

The CDR3 spells CASSPRPSKPTSEETQYF. The CDR3 bases are TGTGCCAGCAGCCCCCGACCATCTAAGCCCACCTCAGAAGAGACCCAGTACTTC. The chain links TRBV21-1 to TRBJ2-5. TRBV21-1 is labeled a pseudogene. This CDR3 region has 18 residues.

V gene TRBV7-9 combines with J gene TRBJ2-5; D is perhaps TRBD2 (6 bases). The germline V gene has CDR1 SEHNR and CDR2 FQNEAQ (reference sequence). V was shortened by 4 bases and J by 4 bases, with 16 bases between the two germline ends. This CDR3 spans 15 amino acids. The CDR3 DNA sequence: TGTGCCAGCAGCTCCACCGGGGTGGGAGGAGAGACCCAGTACTTC. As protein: CASSSTGVGGETQYF. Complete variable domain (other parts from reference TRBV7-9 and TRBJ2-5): DTGVSQNPRHKITKRGQNVTFRCDPISEHNRLYWYRQTLGQGPEFLTYFQNEAQLEKSRLLSDRFSAERPKGSFSTLEIQRTEQGDSAMYLCASSSTGVGGETQYFGPGTRLLVL.

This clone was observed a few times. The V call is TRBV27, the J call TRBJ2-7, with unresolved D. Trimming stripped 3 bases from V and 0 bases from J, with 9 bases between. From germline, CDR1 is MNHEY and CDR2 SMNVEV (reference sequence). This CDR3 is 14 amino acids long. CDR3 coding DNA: TGTGCCAGCAGTTTCGGACGGAACTCCTACGAGCAGTACTTC. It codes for CASSFGRNSYEQYF.

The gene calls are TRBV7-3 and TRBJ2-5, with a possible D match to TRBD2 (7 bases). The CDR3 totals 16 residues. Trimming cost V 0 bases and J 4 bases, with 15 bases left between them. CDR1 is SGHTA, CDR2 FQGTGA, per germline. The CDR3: CASSLTGGAPRETQYF. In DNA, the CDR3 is TGTGCCAGCAGCTTAACTGGGGGGGCCCCAAGAGAGACCCAGTACTTC. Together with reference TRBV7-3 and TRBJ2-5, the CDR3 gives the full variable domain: GAGVSQTPSNKVTEKGKYVELRCDPISGHTALYWYRQSLGQGPEFLIYFQGTGAADDSGLPNDRFFAVRPEGSVSTLKIQRTERGDSAVYLCASSLTGGAPRETQYFGPGTRLLVL.

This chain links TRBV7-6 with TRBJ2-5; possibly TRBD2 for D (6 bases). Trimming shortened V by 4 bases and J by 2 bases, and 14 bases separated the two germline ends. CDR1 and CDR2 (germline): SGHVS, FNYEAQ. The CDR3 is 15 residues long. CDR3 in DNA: TGTGCCAGCAGCTACACTACCGGGAGACAAGAGACCCAGTACTTC. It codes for CASSYTTGRQETQYF.

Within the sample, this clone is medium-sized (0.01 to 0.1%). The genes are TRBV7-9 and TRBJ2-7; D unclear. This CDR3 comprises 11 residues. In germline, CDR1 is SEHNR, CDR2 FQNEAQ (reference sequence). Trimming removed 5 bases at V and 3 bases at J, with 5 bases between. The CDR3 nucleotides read TGTGCCAGCAGCCCAGACTACGAGCAGTACTTC. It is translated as CASSPDYEQYF.

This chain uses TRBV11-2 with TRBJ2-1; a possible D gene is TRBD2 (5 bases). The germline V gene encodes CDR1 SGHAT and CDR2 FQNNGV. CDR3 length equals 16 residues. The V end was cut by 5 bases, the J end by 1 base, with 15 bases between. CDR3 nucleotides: TGTGCCAGCAGCCTCCCCTTGGCGGGTTCCTACAATGAGCAGTTCTTC. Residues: CASSLPLAGSYNEQFF. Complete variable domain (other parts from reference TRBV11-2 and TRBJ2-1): EAGVAQSPRYKIIEKRQSVAFWCNPISGHATLYWYQQILGQGPKLLIQFQNNGVVDDSQLPKDRFSAERLKGVDSTLKIQPAKLEDSAVYLCASSLPLAGSYNEQFFGPGTRLTVL.

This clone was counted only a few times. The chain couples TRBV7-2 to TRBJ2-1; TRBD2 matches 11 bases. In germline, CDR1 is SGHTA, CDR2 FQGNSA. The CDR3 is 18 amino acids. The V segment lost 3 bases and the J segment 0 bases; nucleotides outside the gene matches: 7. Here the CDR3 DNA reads TGTGCCAGCAGCTTGACTAGCGGGGTGAGGAGCTCCTACAATGAGCAGTTCTTC. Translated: CASSLTSGVRSSYNEQFF.

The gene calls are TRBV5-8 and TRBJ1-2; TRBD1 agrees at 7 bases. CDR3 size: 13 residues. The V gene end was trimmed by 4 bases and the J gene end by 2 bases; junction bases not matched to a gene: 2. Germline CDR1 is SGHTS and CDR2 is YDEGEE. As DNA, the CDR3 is TGTGCCAGCAGCCGACAGGGAAACTATGGCTACACCTTC. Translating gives CASSRQGNYGYTF.